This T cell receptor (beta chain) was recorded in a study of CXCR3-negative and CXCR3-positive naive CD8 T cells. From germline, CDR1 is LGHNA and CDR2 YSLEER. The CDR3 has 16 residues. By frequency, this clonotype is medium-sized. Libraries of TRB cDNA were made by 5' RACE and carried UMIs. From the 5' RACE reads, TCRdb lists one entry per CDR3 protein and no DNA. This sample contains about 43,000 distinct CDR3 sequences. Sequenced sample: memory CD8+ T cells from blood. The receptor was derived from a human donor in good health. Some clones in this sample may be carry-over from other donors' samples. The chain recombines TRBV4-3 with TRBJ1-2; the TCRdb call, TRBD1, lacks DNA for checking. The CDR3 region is CASSQGRHWDRDGYTF.